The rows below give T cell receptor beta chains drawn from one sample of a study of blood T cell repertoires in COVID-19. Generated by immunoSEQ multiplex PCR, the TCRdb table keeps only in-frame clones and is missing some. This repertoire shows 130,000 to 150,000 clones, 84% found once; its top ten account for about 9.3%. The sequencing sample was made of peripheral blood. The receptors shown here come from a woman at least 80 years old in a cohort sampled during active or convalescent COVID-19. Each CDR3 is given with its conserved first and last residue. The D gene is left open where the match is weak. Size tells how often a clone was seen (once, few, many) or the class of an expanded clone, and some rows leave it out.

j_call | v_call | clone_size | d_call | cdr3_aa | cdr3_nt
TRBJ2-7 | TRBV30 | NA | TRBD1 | CAWTPMTGGLSKQYF | TGTGCCTGGACGCCGATGACAGGGGGTCTCAGTAAGCAGTACTTC
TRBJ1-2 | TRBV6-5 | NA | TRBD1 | CASSKGALAYGYTF | TGTGCCAGCAGTAAGGGGGCGCTTGCATATGGCTACACCTTC
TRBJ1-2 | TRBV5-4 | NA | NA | CASSFPREGNYGYTF | TGTGCCAGCAGCTTTCCCAGGGAGGGGAACTATGGCTACACCTTC
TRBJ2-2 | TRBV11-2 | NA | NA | CASSPAVGGGELFF | TGTGCCAGCAGCCCCGCCGTGGGAGGCGGGGAGCTGTTTTTT
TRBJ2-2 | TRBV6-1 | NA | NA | CASRTGQGLTGELFF | TGTGCCAGCAGGACGGGCCAGGGGTTAACCGGGGAGCTGTTTTTT
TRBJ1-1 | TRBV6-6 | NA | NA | CASYLDSMDTEAFF | TGTGCCAGCTATTTGGACAGTATGGACACTGAAGCTTTCTTT
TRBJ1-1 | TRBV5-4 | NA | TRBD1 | CASSPQGSPEAFF | TGTGCCAGCAGTCCACAGGGGTCGCCTGAAGCTTTCTTT
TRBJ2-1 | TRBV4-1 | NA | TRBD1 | CASSRGTGGNNEQFF | TGCGCCAGCAGCCGTGGGACAGGGGGGAACAATGAGCAGTTCTTC
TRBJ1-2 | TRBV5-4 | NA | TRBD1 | CASSVGQGVYGYTF | TGTGCCAGCAGCGTGGGACAGGGGGTTTATGGCTACACCTTC
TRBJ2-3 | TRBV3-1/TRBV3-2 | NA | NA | CASSQDPGGLTQYF | TGTGCCAGCAGCCAAGATCCCGGGGGGCTTACGCAGTATTTT
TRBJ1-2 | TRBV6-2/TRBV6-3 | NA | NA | CASSSPGAWLDGYTF | TGTGCCAGCAGTTCCCCTGGGGCCTGGCTGGATGGCTACACCTTC
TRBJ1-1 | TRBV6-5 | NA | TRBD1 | CASRFRDRGHTEAFF | TGTGCCAGCAGGTTCCGGGACAGGGGGCACACTGAAGCTTTCTTT
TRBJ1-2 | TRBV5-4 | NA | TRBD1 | CASSPSTGEYGYTF | TGTGCCAGCAGCCCGTCGACAGGGGAGTATGGCTACACCTTC
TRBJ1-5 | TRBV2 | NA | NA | CASSDSGSRNQPQHF | TGTGCCAGCAGCGACTCCGGTTCCCGCAATCAGCCCCAGCATTTT
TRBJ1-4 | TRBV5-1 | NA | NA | CASSPQGRGEKLFF | TGCGCCAGCAGCCCCCAGGGTAGAGGTGAAAAACTGTTTTTT
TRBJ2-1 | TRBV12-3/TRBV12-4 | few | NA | CASSLVDEQFF | TGTGCCAGCAGTTTGGTAGATGAGCAGTTCTTC
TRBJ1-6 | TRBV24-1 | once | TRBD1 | CATSSRGRNYSPLHF | TGTGCCACCAGTTCCAGGGGGCGCAATTATTCACCCCTCCACTTT
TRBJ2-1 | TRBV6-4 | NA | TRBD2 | CASSDTSGGACYYNEQFF | TGTGCCAGCAGTGATACTAGCGGGGGGGCATGTTATTACAATGAGCAGTTCTTC
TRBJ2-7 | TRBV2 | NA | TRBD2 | CASNRAGAFGEQYF | TGTGCCAGCAATCGAGCGGGGGCTTTCGGGGAGCAGTACTTC
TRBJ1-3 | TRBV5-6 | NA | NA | CASSWGPDSGNTIYF | TGTGCCAGCAGCTGGGGGCCAGACTCTGGAAACACCATATATTTT
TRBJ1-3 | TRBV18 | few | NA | CASSPPGIDSGNTIYF | TGTGCCAGCTCACCCCCAGGGATAGACTCTGGAAACACCATATATTTT
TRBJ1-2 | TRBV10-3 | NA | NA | CAISPRGYENYGYTF | TGTGCCATCAGTCCCAGGGGATATGAGAACTATGGCTACACCTTC
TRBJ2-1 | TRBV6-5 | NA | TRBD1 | CASRDQLGGTEQFF | TGTGCCAGCAGAGATCAGCTAGGGGGCACTGAGCAGTTCTTC
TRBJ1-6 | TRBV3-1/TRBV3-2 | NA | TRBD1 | CASSHGTGNNSPLHF | TGTGCCAGCAGCCACGGGACAGGGAACAATTCACCCCTCCACTTT
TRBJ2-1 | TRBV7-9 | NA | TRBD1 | CASSARQGYNEQFF | TGTGCCAGCAGCGCCCGACAGGGGTACAATGAGCAGTTCTTC
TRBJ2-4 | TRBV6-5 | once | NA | CASSVGRGNIQYF | TGTGCCAGCAGCGTGGGAAGGGGGAACATTCAGTACTTC
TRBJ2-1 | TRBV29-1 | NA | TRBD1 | CSVERNRGAYNEQFF | TGCAGCGTTGAACGAAACAGGGGGGCATACAATGAGCAGTTCTTC
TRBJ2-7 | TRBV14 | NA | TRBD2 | CASASLAGSYEQYF | TGTGCCAGCGCCTCTCTAGCGGGGAGCTACGAGCAGTACTTC
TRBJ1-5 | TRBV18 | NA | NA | CASSPPSGDQPQHF | TGTGCCAGCTCACCACCTTCGGGGGATCAGCCCCAGCATTTT
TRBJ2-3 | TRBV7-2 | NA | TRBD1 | CASSLTGGPTDTQYF | TGTGCCAGCAGCTTGACAGGGGGCCCCACAGATACGCAGTATTTT
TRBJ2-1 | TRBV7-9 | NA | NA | CASNIGGPLGFF | TGTGCCAGCAACATCGGCGGCCCCTTGGGGTTCTTC
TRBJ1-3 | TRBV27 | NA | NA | CASSLTGFVGNTIYF | TGTGCCAGCAGTCTAACAGGGTTTGTAGGAAACACCATATATTTT
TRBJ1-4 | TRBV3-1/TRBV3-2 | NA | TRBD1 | CATRQGAANEKLFF | TGTGCCACCCGACAGGGGGCTGCTAATGAAAAACTGTTTTTT
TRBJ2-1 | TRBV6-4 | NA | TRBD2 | CASSDGWEGNEQFF | TGTGCCAGCAGTGACGGTTGGGAGGGGAATGAGCAGTTCTTC
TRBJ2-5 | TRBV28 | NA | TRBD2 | CASSLGWGGETQYF | TGTGCCAGCAGTTTAGGGTGGGGGGGAGAGACCCAGTACTTC
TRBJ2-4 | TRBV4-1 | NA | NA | CASSLGGALAKNIQYF | TGCGCCAGCAGCCTAGGGGGGGCCCTAGCCAAAAACATTCAGTACTTC
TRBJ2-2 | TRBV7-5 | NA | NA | CARGSGGGNTGELFF | TGTGCCAGAGGGTCCGGCGGGGGTAACACCGGGGAGCTGTTTTTT
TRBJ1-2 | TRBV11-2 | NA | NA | CASSFSGSVRGYTF | TGTGCCAGCAGCTTTTCCGGGAGCGTGCGTGGCTACACCTTC
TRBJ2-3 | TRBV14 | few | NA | CASSQDRVGGPSDTQYF | TGTGCCAGCAGCCAAGATCGGGTGGGGGGGCCGTCAGATACGCAGTATTTT
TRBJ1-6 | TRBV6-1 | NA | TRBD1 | CASSERTGWVSPLHF | TGTGCCAGCAGTGAAAGGACAGGGTGGGTTTCACCCCTCCACTTT
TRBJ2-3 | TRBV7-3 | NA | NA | CASSLGGNADTQYF | TGTGCCAGCAGCTTAGGGGGGAACGCAGATACGCAGTATTTT
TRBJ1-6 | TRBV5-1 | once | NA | CASSLDQGPNPMSPLHF | TGCGCCAGCAGCTTGGATCAGGGGCCAAATCCAATGTCACCCCTCCACTTT
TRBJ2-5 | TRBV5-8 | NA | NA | CASSLGGSQETQYF | TGTGCCAGCAGCTTGGGTGGGAGCCAAGAGACCCAGTACTTC
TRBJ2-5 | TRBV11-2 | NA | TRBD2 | CASSPGRTSGGNQETQYF | TGTGCCAGCAGTCCTGGTAGGACTAGCGGGGGGAACCAAGAGACCCAGTACTTC
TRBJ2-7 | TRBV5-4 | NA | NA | CASSTGGGSYEQYF | TGTGCCAGCAGCACGGGGGGCGGAAGCTACGAGCAGTACTTC
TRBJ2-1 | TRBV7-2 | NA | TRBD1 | CASSQRHGQGIYNEQFF | TGTGCCAGCAGCCAACGACACGGACAGGGGATTTACAATGAGCAGTTCTTC
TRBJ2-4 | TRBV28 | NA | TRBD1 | CASSLGGQGNIQYF | TGTGCCAGCAGTTTAGGCGGACAGGGAAACATTCAGTACTTC
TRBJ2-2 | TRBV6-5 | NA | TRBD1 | CAGGQSAANTGELFF | TGTGCCGGGGGACAGTCAGCCGCGAACACCGGGGAGCTGTTTTTT
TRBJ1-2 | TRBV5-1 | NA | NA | CASSLAVRGYGYTF | TGCGCCAGCAGCTTGGCCGTCAGGGGATATGGCTACACCTTC
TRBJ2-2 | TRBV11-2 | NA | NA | CASSFISQGNTGELFF | TGTGCCAGCAGCTTTATTTCACAGGGAAACACCGGGGAGCTGTTTTTT
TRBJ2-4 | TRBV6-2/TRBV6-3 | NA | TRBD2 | CASSYSTSGGKIAKNIQYF | TGTGCCAGCAGTTACTCAACTAGCGGGGGGAAGATAGCCAAAAACATTCAGTACTTC
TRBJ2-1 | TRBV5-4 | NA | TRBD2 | CASSQDGGGIYEQFF | TGTGCCAGCAGCCAGGACGGCGGGGGGATCTATGAGCAGTTCTTC
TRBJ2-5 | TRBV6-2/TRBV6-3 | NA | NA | CASSSRQSRQETQYF | TGTGCCAGCAGCTCACGACAGAGCCGCCAAGAGACCCAGTACTTC
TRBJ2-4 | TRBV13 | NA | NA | CASSLGYSRYF | TGTGCCAGCAGCTTGGGCTATTCCAGGTACTTC
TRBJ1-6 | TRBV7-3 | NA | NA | CASSLSVNSPLHF | TGTGCCAGCAGCTTATCGGTGAATTCACCCCTCCACTTT
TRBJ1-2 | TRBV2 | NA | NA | CASSELRTYGYTF | TGTGCCAGCAGTGAACTGCGAACCTATGGCTACACCTTC
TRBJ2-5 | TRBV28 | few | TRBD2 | CASSPSGTSGQTQYF | TGTGCCAGCAGCCCCTCCGGGACTAGCGGCCAGACCCAGTACTTC
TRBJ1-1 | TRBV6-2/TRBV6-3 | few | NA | CASSLSPRQANTEAFF | TGTGCCAGCAGTCTCTCCCCTCGACAGGCGAACACTGAAGCTTTCTTT
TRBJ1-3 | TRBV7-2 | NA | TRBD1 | CASSLGTGSGNTIYF | TGTGCCAGCAGCTTAGGGACAGGCTCTGGAAACACCATATATTTT
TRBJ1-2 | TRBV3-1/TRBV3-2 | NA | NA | CASSRGTNKLGYGYTF | TGTGCCAGCAGCCGGGGGACAAATAAACTAGGCTATGGCTACACCTTC